This entry lists 29 T cell receptor beta chains sequenced from one sample in a study of cytomegalovirus exposure and HLA in healthy donors. PCR used 60 Vbeta primers and 13 Jbeta primers. Sequencing was performed with immunoSEQ multiplex PCR; in TCRdb, only in-frame clones are kept and a portion is missing. The sample yields about 160,000 clones, 65% to 85% seen once. Source material: PBMCs. The receptors stem from a man aged 35-49 years in good health and CMV-seropositive.

CDR3 sequence: CASSYRQGATYSPLHF. The CDR3 nucleotides read TGTGCCAGTAGTTATCGACAGGGGGCTACGTATTCACCCCTCCACTTT. The chain recombines TRBV19 with TRBJ1-6; 10 bases line up with TRBD1. V lost 5 bases to trimming and J lost 8 bases; unmatched junction nucleotides: 9. CDR3 length: 16 residues. CDR1 is LNHDA, CDR2 SQIVND, per germline (reference sequence).

The chain uses TRBV15 and TRBJ2-3, with 8 bases that match TRBD2. There are 16 residues in the CDR3. Germline trimming cut 1 base from V and 0 bases from J; bases unmatched to any gene: 3. The germline V gene encodes CDR1 LNHNV and CDR2 YYDKDF (reference sequence). This CDR3 is CATSRGTGGSTDTQYF. For the CDR3, the DNA is TGTGCCACCAGCAGAGGGACGGGGGGGAGCACAGATACGCAGTATTTT.

The rearrangement joins TRBV6-5 to TRBJ1-1; TRBD1 matches 10 bases. The V and J ends lost 7 bases and 8 bases, in that order; junction bases with no gene match: 13. CDR3 size: 15 residues. Per germline, CDR1 MNHEY and CDR2 SVGAGI. For the CDR3, the DNA is TGTGCCAGCAAAATCTCCGACAGGGGGCAAGAAGAAGCTTTCTTT. Amino acid sequence: CASKISDRGQEEAFF.

This rearrangement joins TRBV15 to TRBJ1-3; D might be TRBD1 (5 bases). This CDR3 is built from 15 residues. Germline loops: CDR1 LNHNV, CDR2 YYDKDF (reference sequence). Between the trimmed V and J ends, which lost 6 bases and 1 base, there was a span of 13 bases. The CDR3 DNA is TGTGCCACCAGGGACGGAGGGGCGTCTGGAAACACCATATATTTT. As protein: CATRDGGASGNTIYF.

This clone occurred a few times. The chain couples TRBV2 to TRBJ1-2, with D maybe TRBD1 (6 bases). The CDR3 extends over 16 amino acids. Germline lookup yields CDR1 SNHLY and CDR2 FYNNEI. V lost 0 bases to trimming and J lost 6 bases, with 17 bases between them. The CDR3: CASSEAQGWENDGYTF. The CDR3 DNA follows: TGTGCCAGCAGTGAAGCACAGGGATGGGAGAACGATGGCTACACCTTC.

The J gene is TRBJ2-5, the V gene TRBV11-2; 7 nucleotides align to TRBD1. CDR1 is SGHAT and CDR2 is FQNNGV in the germline V gene. J gave up 5 bases and V 5 bases, and 11 bases lay outside the gene matches. This CDR3 has 15 amino acids. This CDR3 is CASSDVWGRGETQYF. The DNA for the CDR3 is TGTGCCAGCAGCGACGTATGGGGCAGGGGGGAGACCCAGTACTTC.

The gene calls are TRBV7-2 and TRBJ1-6; no firm D call. This CDR3 has 12 amino acids. V lost 3 bases, J lost 10 bases, and 7 bases lay in between. Germline CDR1 is SGHTA and CDR2 is FQGNSA. CDR3 region: CASSLYRSPLHF. CDR3 DNA: TGTGCCAGCAGCTTGTATAGATCACCCCTCCACTTT.

V and J are TRBV5-8 and TRBJ1-1; 7 nucleotides match TRBD1. This CDR3 has 15 amino acids. Germline V gene lookup returns CDR1 SGHTS and CDR2 YDEGEE. V shed 4 bases and J 5 bases; nucleotides not matched to a gene: 11. This CDR3 reads CASSVDRASGTEAFF. The DNA for the CDR3 is TGTGCCAGCAGCGTAGACAGGGCCTCGGGGACTGAAGCTTTCTTT.

V is TRBV6-5 and J is TRBJ2-5, with D perhaps TRBD2 (7 bases). The CDR3 extends over 13 amino acids. Germline loops: CDR1 MNHEY, CDR2 SVGAGI. Trimming pared 8 bases from V and 4 bases from J, leaving 14 bases between. In DNA, the CDR3 is TGTGCCAGCGGCTGGGGGGGCTTAGAGACCCAGTACTTC. Protein: CASGWGGLETQYF.

The genes are TRBV7-9 and TRBJ1-1, with 10 positions matching TRBD1. CDR3 length: 16 amino acids. Germline V gene data show CDR1 as SEHNR and CDR2 as FQNEAQ (reference sequence). J gave up 4 bases and V 5 bases, and 10 bases lay outside the gene matches. The CDR3 region is CASSGPDRGRGTEAFF. The CDR3 DNA is TGTGCCAGCAGCGGCCCCGACAGGGGGCGAGGCACTGAAGCTTTCTTT. Full variable domain (rest looked up from reference TRBV7-9 and TRBJ1-1): DTGVSQNPRHKITKRGQNVTFRCDPISEHNRLYWYRQTLGQGPEFLTYFQNEAQLEKSRLLSDRFSAERPKGSFSTLEIQRTEQGDSAMYLCASSGPDRGRGTEAFFGQGTRLTVV.

This clone was observed a few times. This rearrangement joins TRBV6-5 to TRBJ1-3; D not certain. Germline CDR1 and CDR2: MNHEY and SVGAGI. This CDR3 has 16 amino acids. V dropped 4 bases and J dropped 4 bases, with 17 bases sitting between them. The CDR3 here is CASSSDWGGRGNTIYF. The CDR3 DNA is TGTGCCAGCAGTTCAGACTGGGGAGGACGAGGAAACACCATATATTTT.

V usage is TRBV19 and J usage is TRBJ1-2; D gene ambiguous. Germline CDR1 is LNHDA and CDR2 is SQIVND (reference sequence). This CDR3 is built from 14 residues. Deletions cut 6 bases from V and 2 bases from J, with 13 bases between. CDR3 nucleotide sequence: TGTGCCAGTAGCAATAATCGGGTAAACTATGGCTACACCTTC. This sequence encodes CASSNNRVNYGYTF.

This clone came up a few times. The V and J genes are TRBV9 and TRBJ2-1; a weak D match, TRBD1 (6 bases). The CDR3 covers 14 residues. Trimming cost V 4 bases and J 9 bases, with 17 bases left between them. The germline gives CDR1 SGDLS, CDR2 YYNGEE. The CDR3 protein is CASSPRQAGGEQFF. In nucleotides, the CDR3 is TGTGCCAGCAGCCCCCGACAGGCGGGCGGTGAGCAGTTCTTC.

This clone was seen a single time. For the CDR3, the DNA is TGTGCCAGCAGCCAAGATTTAGCGGGGGGGCCGGGCGAGCAGTACTTC. Amino acid sequence: CASSQDLAGGPGEQYF. V and J are TRBV4-2 and TRBJ2-7, with TRBD2 matching over 11 bases. The V gene's germline CDR1 is LGHNA and CDR2 YNFKEQ. The CDR3 is 16 amino acids. The ends lost 0 bases at V and 6 bases at J; junction bases unmatched: 7.

The V call is TRBV19, the J call TRBJ1-2; D possibly corresponds to TRBD1 (6 bases). The CDR3 covers 12 residues. The V gene lost 2 bases and the J gene lost 10 bases, with 11 bases spanning the gap. CDR1 is LNHDA and CDR2 is SQIVND in the germline V gene (reference sequence). For the CDR3, the DNA is TGTGCCAGTAGTATAAACCACAGGGACTACACCTTC. Protein product: CASSINHRDYTF.

This chain joins TRBV14 and TRBJ2-2; 8 bases fit TRBD2. Germline CDR1 reads SGHDN; CDR2 reads FVKESK. The CDR3 sequence is 16 residues long. V lost 4 bases and J lost 1; bases outside the gene matches: 5. CDR3 coding DNA: TGTGCCAGCAGCCGAAGGAGCGGGGGGAACACCGGGGAGCTGTTTTTT. Translated, it gives CASSRRSGGNTGELFF.

The rearrangement uses TRBV10-3 and TRBJ1-5, with D uncertain. This CDR3 comprises 15 residues. Germline V lookup: CDR1 ENHRY, CDR2 SYGVKD. V was shortened by 6 bases and J by 3 bases, with 15 bases between the two germline ends. The DNA for the CDR3 is TGTGCCATCAGAGCTCTAGGAGGCTCCAATCAGCCCCAGCATTTT. Encoded protein: CAIRALGGSNQPQHF.

In this sample, this clone turned up a few times. The chain joins TRBV15 to TRBJ1-1; D perhaps matches TRBD1 (5 bases). Germline-derived CDR1 and CDR2 are LNHNV and YYDKDF (reference sequence). Trimming removed 3 bases at V and 6 bases at J, with 20 bases between. The CDR3 has 16 residues. The CDR3 region is CATSRTGTPNRAEAFF. Written as DNA, the CDR3 is TGTGCCACCAGCAGGACCGGGACTCCTAATAGGGCTGAAGCTTTCTTT.

The chain couples TRBV10-2 to TRBJ2-7, with D possibly matching TRBD2 (6 bases). The CDR3 contains 11 residues. V was shortened by 6 bases and J by 12 bases, with 15 bases between the two germline ends. Germline V gives CDR1 WSHSY, CDR2 SAAADI. The CDR3 nucleotides read TGCGCCAGCAGGGGACTCTCTTCCCCGTACTTC. Encoded protein: CASRGLSSPYF.

This rearrangement joins TRBV5-1 to TRBJ2-7; TRBD2 agrees at 7 bases. The CDR3 covers 14 residues. From germline, CDR1 is SGHRS and CDR2 YFSETQ. V lost 0 bases to trimming and J lost 2 bases; unmatched junction nucleotides: 2. The CDR3: CASSLAAGAYEQYF. In DNA form, the CDR3 reads TGCGCCAGCAGCTTGGCCGCGGGAGCCTACGAGCAGTACTTC.

The chain recombines TRBV19 with TRBJ2-1, with 10 bases that match TRBD2. The CDR3 totals 15 residues. Germline CDR1 and CDR2: LNHDA and SQIVND (reference sequence). J lost 8 bases, V lost 5 bases, and 9 bases had no gene match. CDR3 DNA: TGTGCCAGTAGTTCCCTGGCTAGCGGGGGCGATGAGCAGTTCTTC. As protein: CASSSLASGGDEQFF.

This chain uses TRBV18 with TRBJ2-4; D is perhaps TRBD2 (6 bases). V was pared by 3 bases and J by 2 bases, with 11 bases between. Per the germline V gene, CDR1 is KGHSH and CDR2 is LQKENI. This CDR3 has 15 residues. CDR3 residues: CASSPHGGTKNIQYF. CDR3 DNA sequence: TGTGCCAGCTCACCCCACGGGGGTACCAAAAACATTCAGTACTTC.

This chain links TRBV7-9 with TRBJ1-6; 9 bases align to TRBD1. Germline-derived CDR1 and CDR2 are SEHNR and FQNEAQ (reference sequence). This CDR3 contains 14 residues. J lost 9 bases, V lost 6 bases, and 6 bases had no gene match. CDR3 region: CASRPGTGSSPLHF. The CDR3 nucleotides are TGTGCCAGCAGACCCGGGACAGGGAGTTCACCCCTCCACTTT.

CDR3 DNA sequence: TGTGCCAGCAGCTTAATCTCGGGGATAACAGATACGCAGTATTTT. Translating it yields CASSLISGITDTQYF. V and J are TRBV7-3 and TRBJ2-3; TRBD2 is a possible D gene (5 bases). Germline V CDR1 and CDR2: SGHTA, FQGTGA. The CDR3 totals 15 residues. The V end lost 1 base, the J end lost 3 bases, and 11 bases lay between the germline ends.

The chain couples TRBV15 to TRBJ2-3; TRBD2 might be the D (5 bases). Germline loops: CDR1 LNHNV, CDR2 YYDKDF (reference sequence). The CDR3 length is 16 residues. The V end lost 0 bases, the J end lost 3 bases, and 13 bases lay between the germline ends. CDR3 sequence: CATSRDTGVLTDTQYF. CDR3 DNA: TGTGCCACCAGCAGAGATACCGGGGTGTTGACAGATACGCAGTATTTT. The full variable domain, with the rest looked up from reference TRBV15 and TRBJ2-3, is DAMVIQNPRYQVTQFGKPVTLSCSQTLNHNVMYWYQQKSSQAPKLLFHYYDKDFNNEADTPDNFQSRRPNTSFCFLDIRSPGLGDTAMYLCATSRDTGVLTDTQYFGPGTRLTVL.

The table lists this clone with a count of one. The chain combines TRBV11-2 with TRBJ1-2, with TRBD1 identical over 8 bases. CDR1 is SGHAT and CDR2 is FQNNGV in the germline V gene. This CDR3 is built from 15 residues. V was clipped by 6 bases and J by 7 bases; unmatched bases: 13. The CDR3 nucleotides are TGTGCCAGCAGTCTAGACGCAGGGGGCGACGGTGGCTACACCTTC. Translated: CASSLDAGGDGGYTF.

The chain is built from TRBV7-2 and TRBJ1-2; 9 bases match TRBD1. The V segment lost 6 bases and the J segment 0 bases; nucleotides outside the gene matches: 5. Germline values: CDR1 SGHTA, CDR2 FQGNSA. This CDR3 is built from 15 residues. The CDR3 region has the DNA TGTGCCAGCAGTCCCACAGGGGGCGCTAACTATGGCTACACCTTC. This encodes CASSPTGGANYGYTF.

This chain joins TRBV9 and TRBJ2-7; 8 positions agree with TRBD1. Germline V gene data show CDR1 as SGDLS and CDR2 as YYNGEE. The CDR3 consists of 16 residues. The ends lost 4 bases at V and 4 bases at J; junction bases unmatched: 13. CDR3: CASSPYFQGAIYEQYF. CDR3 DNA: TGTGCCAGCAGCCCGTACTTCCAGGGGGCGATTTACGAGCAGTACTTC.

The J gene is TRBJ2-5, the V gene TRBV15, with 8 bases identical to TRBD1. The CDR3 spans 15 residues. The J segment lost 9 bases and the V segment lost 3 bases, leaving 12 bases of the junction unmatched. Germline V gene data show CDR1 as LNHNV and CDR2 as YYDKDF (reference sequence). The CDR3 nucleotides read TGTGCCACCAGCAGTGGGACCGGGACAGGCTTGGCCCAGTACTTC. Its translation is CATSSGTGTGLAQYF.